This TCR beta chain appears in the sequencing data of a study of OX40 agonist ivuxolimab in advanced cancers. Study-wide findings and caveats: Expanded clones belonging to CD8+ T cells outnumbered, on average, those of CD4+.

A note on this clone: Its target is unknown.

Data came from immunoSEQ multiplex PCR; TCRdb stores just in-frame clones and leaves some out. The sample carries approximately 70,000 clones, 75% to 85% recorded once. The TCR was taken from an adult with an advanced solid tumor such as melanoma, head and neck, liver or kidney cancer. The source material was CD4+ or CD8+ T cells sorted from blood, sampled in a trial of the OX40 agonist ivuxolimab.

The CDR3 sequence is CASSFRENYQPQHF. CDR3 DNA: TGTGCCAGCAGTTTCAGGGAAAATTATCAGCCCCAGCATTTT. The chain is built from TRBV6-6 and TRBJ1-5; tentative D call: TRBD1 (5 bases). Between the trimmed V and J ends, which lost 4 bases and 5 bases, there was a span of 12 bases. Germline-derived CDR1 and CDR2 are MNHNY and SVGAGI (reference sequence). This CDR3 contains 14 residues.